Presented here are 8 T cell receptor beta chains from one specimen sequenced in a study of blood T cell repertoires in COVID-19. The assay was immunoSEQ multiplex PCR, and TCRdb's table has in-frame clones only and misses some. The sample has over 200,000 clones, approximately 86% seen once. The sample comprised peripheral blood. Receptor source: a man aged 40-55 years with acute or convalescent COVID-19.

In this sample, this clone turned up once. V and J are TRBV7-2 and TRBJ2-7; D ambiguous. Germline V gives CDR1 SGHTA, CDR2 FQGNSA. V lost 5 bases to trimming and J lost 4 bases, with 6 bases between them. The CDR3 has 11 amino acids. This chain's CDR3 is CASSPGYEQYF. The CDR3 nucleotides read TGTGCCAGCAGCCCGGGTTACGAGCAGTACTTC.

The chain couples TRBV5-1 to TRBJ2-2; possible D gene TRBD1, 5 bases. V lost 0 bases, J lost 0 bases, and 9 bases lay in between. CDR1 and CDR2 (germline): SGHRS, YFSETQ. The CDR3 loop spans 16 amino acids. The CDR3 is CASSLVAGTNTGELFF. The CDR3 nucleotides read TGCGCCAGCAGCTTGGTTGCAGGGACGAACACCGGGGAGCTGTTTTTT.

This chain uses TRBV29-1 with TRBJ2-3; perhaps TRBD1 as D (6 bases). CDR1 is SQVTM and CDR2 is ANQGSEA in the germline V gene. V dropped 6 bases and J dropped 3 bases, with 19 bases sitting between them. The CDR3 extends over 15 amino acids. The CDR3: CSVDGNAGATDTQYF. CDR3 sequence (DNA): TGCAGCGTGGATGGGAATGCAGGGGCGACAGATACGCAGTATTTT.

CDR3 sequence (DNA): TGTGCCAGTACTACGGGGGGGCCCTACAATGAGCAGTTCTTC. Translating it yields CASTTGGPYNEQFF. The rearrangement links TRBV19 to TRBJ2-1, with 8 bases matching TRBD2. This CDR3 spans 14 amino acids. Trimming took 7 bases from V and 2 from J; bases not matched to a gene: 4. Germline CDR1 is LNHDA and CDR2 is SQIVND (reference sequence). The whole variable domain, remainder taken from reference TRBV19 and TRBJ2-1, is DGGITQSPKYLFRKEGQNVTLSCEQNLNHDAMYWYRQDPGQGLRLIYYSQIVNDFQKGDIAEGYSVSREKKESFPLTVTSAQKNPTAFYLCASTTGGPYNEQFFGPGTRLTVL.

The J gene is TRBJ2-2, the V gene TRBV5-8; 12 bases fit TRBD2. Germline CDR1 SGHTS, CDR2 YDEGEE. J lost 3 bases, V lost 4 bases, and 7 bases had no gene match. The CDR3 sequence is 17 residues long. CDR3 residues: CASSVTSGSTDTGELFF. CDR3 nucleotide sequence: TGTGCCAGCAGCGTGACTAGCGGGAGTACCGACACCGGGGAGCTGTTTTTT. Together with reference TRBV5-8 and TRBJ2-2, the CDR3 gives the full variable domain: EAGVTQSPTHLIKTRGQQATLRCSPISGHTSVYWYQQALGLGLQFLLWYDEGEERNRGNFPPRFSGRQFPNYSSELNVNALELEDSALYLCASSVTSGSTDTGELFFGEGSRLTVL.

Remarks on this clone: The germline gene is not matched at one end of the junction; a read error may be the cause. The chain carries TRBV27 and TRBJ1-5; D possibly corresponds to TRBD1 (5 bases). The CDR3 runs 14 residues. CDR1 MNHEY and CDR2 SMNVEV come from the germline V gene (reference sequence). CDR3 in DNA: TGTGCCAGCGGTTTCACAGGATTCAATCAGCCCCAGCATTTT. It specifies CASGFTGFNQPQHF.

CDR3 DNA sequence: TGTGCCAGCAGCGGAGCGGGGGGGGACAATGAGCAGTTCTTC. This codes for CASSGAGGDNEQFF. This sequence joins TRBV9 and TRBJ2-1, with TRBD2 matching 10 bases. Germline-derived CDR1 and CDR2 are SGDLS and YYNGEE. Trimming took 3 bases from V and 5 from J; bases not matched to a gene: 2. The CDR3 is made up of 14 amino acids.

This chain uses TRBV5-4 with TRBJ1-2; TRBD1 agrees at 7 bases. CDR3 length: 13 residues. V shed 0 bases, J shed 7 bases, and the junction held 3 bases outside the gene matches. Germline V lookup: CDR1 SGHNT, CDR2 YYREEE (reference sequence). The CDR3 sequence: CASSLDRDSGYTF. Written as DNA, the CDR3 is TGTGCCAGCAGCTTGGATCGGGACAGTGGCTACACCTTC.